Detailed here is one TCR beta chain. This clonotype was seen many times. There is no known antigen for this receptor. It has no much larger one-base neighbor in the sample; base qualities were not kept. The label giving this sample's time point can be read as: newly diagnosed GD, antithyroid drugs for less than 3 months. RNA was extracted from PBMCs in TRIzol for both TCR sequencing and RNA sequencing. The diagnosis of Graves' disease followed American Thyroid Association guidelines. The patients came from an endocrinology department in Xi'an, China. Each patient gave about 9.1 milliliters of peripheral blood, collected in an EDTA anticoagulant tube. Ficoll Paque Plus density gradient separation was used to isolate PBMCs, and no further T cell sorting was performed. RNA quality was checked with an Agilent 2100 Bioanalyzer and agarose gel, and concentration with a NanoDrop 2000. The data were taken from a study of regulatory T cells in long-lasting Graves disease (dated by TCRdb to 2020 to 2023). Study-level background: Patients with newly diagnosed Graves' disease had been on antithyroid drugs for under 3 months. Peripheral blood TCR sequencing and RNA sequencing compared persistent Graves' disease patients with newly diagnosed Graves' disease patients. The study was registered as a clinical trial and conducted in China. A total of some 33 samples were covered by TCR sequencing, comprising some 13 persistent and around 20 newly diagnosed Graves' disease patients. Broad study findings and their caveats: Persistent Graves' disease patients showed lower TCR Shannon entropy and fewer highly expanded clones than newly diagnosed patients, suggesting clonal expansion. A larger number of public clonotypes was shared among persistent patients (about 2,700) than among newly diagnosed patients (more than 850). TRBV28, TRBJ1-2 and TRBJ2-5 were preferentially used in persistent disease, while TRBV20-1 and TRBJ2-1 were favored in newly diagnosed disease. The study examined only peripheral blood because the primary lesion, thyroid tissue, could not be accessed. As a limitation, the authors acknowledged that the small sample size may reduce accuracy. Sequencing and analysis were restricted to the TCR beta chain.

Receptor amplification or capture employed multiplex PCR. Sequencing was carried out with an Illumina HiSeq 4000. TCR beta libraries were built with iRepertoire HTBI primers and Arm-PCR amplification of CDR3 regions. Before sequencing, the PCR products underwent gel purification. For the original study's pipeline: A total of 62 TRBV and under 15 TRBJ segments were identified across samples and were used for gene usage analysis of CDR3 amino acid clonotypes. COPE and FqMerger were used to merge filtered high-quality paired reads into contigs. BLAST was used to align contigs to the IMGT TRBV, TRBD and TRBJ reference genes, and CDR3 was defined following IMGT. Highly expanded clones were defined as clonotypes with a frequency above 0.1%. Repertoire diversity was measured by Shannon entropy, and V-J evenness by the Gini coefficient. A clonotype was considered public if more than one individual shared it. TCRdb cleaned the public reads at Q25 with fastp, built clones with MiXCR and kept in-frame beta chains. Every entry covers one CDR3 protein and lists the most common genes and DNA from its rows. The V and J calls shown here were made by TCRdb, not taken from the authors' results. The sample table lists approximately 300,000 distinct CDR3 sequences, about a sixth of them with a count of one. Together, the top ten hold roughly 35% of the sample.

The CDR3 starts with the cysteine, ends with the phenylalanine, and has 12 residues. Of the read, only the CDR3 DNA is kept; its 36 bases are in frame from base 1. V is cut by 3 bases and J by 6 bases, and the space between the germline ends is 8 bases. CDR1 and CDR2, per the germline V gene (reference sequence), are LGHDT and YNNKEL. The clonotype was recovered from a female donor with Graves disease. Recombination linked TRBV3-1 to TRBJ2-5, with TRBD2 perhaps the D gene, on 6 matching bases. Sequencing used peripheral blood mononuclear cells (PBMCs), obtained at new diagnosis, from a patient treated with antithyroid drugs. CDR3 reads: CASSQEGQTQYF. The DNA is TGTGCCAGCAGCCAGGAGGGGCAGACCCAGTACTTC.